These T cell receptor beta chains were read from a single sample in a study of T cells in severe cutaneous drug reactions. Each CDR3 protein gets one entry in TCRdb, which reprocessed the multiplex PCR reads and gives no DNA. In total, the table holds around 5,900 distinct CDR3 sequences. Sequencing input: PBMCs. These receptors originate from a human donor with a severe cutaneous adverse drug reaction. CDR3s include the opening cysteine and the closing phenylalanine or tryptophan. Part of the rows lack a size; the others show once, few, many or a class for expanded clones.

v_call	j_call	clone_size	cdr3_length	cdr3_aa
TRBV24-1	TRBJ2-3	NA	12	CASSSNTDTQYF
TRBV12-3/TRBV12-4	TRBJ1-3	medium-sized	11	CAADRGDTIYF
TRBV28	TRBJ1-6	medium-sized	14	CASSFSAYNSPLHF
TRBV19	TRBJ2-1	medium-sized	11	CASSNADEQFF
TRBV4-1	TRBJ1-1	medium-sized	12	CASSPGSSEAFF
TRBV6-1	TRBJ1-5	medium-sized	14	CASWSRRGDQPQHF
TRBV19	TRBJ2-1	NA	14	CASSIRTGDDEQFF
TRBV28	TRBJ2-7	medium-sized	17	CASSETSGRESSYEQYF
TRBV11-2	TRBJ2-7	NA	15	CASSLVIGHLYEQYF
TRBV18	TRBJ1-3	NA	14	CASSPAGAGNTIYF
TRBV19	TRBJ2-1	NA	19	CASGRGQVLSKAGLNEQFF
TRBV30	TRBJ1-5	NA	14	CAWSPGMASQPQHF
TRBV5-4	TRBJ2-5	NA	13	CASSLRQGETQYF
TRBV20-1	TRBJ1-5	NA	13	CSASLGNLRPQHF
TRBV4-1	TRBJ2-7	medium-sized	19	CASSQETLSGSGRAYEQYF
TRBV28	TRBJ1-2	medium-sized	12	CASSSDRRGYTF
TRBV28	TRBJ2-5	medium-sized	16	CASSSDLQERGETQYF
TRBV28	TRBJ1-2	medium-sized	12	CASSSPGRGYTF
TRBV7-7	TRBJ1-5	NA	14	CASTLGGSNQPQHF
TRBV7-2	TRBJ2-1	NA	13	CASSPSPYGEQFF